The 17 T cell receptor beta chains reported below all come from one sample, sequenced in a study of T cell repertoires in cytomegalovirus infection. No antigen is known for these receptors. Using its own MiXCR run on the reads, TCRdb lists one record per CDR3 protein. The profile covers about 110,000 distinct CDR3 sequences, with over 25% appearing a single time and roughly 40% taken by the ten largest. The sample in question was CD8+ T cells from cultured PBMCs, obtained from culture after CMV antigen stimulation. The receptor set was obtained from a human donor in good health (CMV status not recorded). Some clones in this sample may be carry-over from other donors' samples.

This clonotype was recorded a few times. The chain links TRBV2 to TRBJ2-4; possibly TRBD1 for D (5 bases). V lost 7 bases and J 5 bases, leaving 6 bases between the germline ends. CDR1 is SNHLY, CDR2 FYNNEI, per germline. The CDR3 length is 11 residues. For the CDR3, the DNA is TGTGCCAGCACCAGGGAAAACATTCAGTACTTC. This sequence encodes CASTRENIQYF. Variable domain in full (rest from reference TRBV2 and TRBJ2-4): EPEVTQTPSHQVTQMGQEVILRCVPISNHLYFYWYRQILGQKVEFLVSFYNNEISEKSEIFDDQFSVERPDGSNFTLKIRSTKLEDSAMYFCASTRENIQYFGAGTRLSVL.

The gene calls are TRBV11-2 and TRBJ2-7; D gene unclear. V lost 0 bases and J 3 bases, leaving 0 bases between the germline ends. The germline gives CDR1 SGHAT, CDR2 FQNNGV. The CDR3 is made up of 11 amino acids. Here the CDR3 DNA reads TGTGCCAGCAGCTTAGACTACGAGCAGTACTTC. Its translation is CASSLDYEQYF. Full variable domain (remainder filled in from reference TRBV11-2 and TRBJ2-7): EAGVAQSPRYKIIEKRQSVAFWCNPISGHATLYWYQQILGQGPKLLIQFQNNGVVDDSQLPKDRFSAERLKGVDSTLKIQPAKLEDSAVYLCASSLDYEQYFGPGTRLTVT.

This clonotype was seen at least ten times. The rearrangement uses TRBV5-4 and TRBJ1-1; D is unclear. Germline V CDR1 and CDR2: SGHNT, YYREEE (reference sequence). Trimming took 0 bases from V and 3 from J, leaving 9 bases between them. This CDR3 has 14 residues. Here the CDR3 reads CASSLAPGYTEAFF. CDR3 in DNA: TGTGCCAGCAGCTTGGCCCCGGGGTACACTGAAGCTTTCTTT.

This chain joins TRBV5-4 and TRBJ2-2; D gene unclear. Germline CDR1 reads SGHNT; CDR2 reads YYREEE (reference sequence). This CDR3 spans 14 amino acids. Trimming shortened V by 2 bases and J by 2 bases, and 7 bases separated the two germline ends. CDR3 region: CASSFIDNTGELFF. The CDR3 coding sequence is TGTGCCAGCAGCTTTATAGACAACACCGGGGAGCTGTTTTTT.

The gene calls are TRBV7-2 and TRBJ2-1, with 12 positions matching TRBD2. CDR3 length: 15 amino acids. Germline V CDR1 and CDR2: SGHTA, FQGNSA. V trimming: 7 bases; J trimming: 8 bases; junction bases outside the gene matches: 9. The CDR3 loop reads CASNLAGGPGDEQFF. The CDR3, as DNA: TGTGCCAGCAACCTAGCGGGGGGGCCCGGCGATGAGCAGTTCTTC.

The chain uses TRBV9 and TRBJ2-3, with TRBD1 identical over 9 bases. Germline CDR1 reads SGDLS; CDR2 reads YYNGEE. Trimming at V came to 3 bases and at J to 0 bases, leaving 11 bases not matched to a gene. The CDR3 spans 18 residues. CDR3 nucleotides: TGTGCCAGCAGCGCAAGGGACAGGGTGATTTCCAGCACAGATACGCAGTATTTT. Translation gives CASSARDRVISSTDTQYF.

CDR3 residues: CASSYRASYEQYF. CDR3 nucleotide sequence: TGTGCCAGCAGTTACAGGGCTTCCTACGAGCAGTACTTC. The chain recombines TRBV27 with TRBJ2-7; TRBD1 might be the D (6 bases). With 4 bases removed from V and 1 base from J, the gap between germline ends came to 8 bases. The CDR3 length is 13 residues. Germline loops: CDR1 MNHEY, CDR2 SMNVEV (reference sequence).

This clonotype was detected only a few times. The CDR3 protein is CSARDTGGSGQETQYF. CDR3 DNA sequence: TGCAGTGCTAGAGATACAGGGGGTAGCGGTCAAGAGACCCAGTACTTC. The V and J genes are TRBV20-1 and TRBJ2-5, with 8 nucleotides matching TRBD1. Germline trimming cut 0 bases from V and 2 bases from J; bases unmatched to any gene: 8. The CDR3 totals 16 residues. CDR1 is DFQATT and CDR2 is SNEGSKA in the germline V gene (reference sequence).

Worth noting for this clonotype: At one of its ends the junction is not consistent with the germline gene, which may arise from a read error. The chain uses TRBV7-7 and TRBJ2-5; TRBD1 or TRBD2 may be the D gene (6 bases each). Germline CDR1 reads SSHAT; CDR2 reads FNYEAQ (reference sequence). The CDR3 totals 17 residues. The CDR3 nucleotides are TGTGCTAGCAGCTTCAAACGGCCGGGGGCCCTGGGAGAGACCCAGTACTTC. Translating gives CASSFKRPGALGETQYF.

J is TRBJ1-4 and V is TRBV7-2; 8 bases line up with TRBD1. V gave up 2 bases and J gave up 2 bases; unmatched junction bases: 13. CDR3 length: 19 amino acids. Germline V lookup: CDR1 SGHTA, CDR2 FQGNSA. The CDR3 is CASSLYFRQGPATNEKLFF. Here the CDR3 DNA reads TGTGCCAGCAGCTTATATTTTCGACAGGGGCCCGCTACTAATGAAAAACTGTTTTTT.

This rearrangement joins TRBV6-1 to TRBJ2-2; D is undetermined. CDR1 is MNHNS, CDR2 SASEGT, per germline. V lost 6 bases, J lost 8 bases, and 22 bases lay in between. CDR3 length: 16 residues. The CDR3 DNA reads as TGTGCCAGCAGCCCCATCGTCGCGGCCCTCACGGGGGAGCTGTTTTTT. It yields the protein CASSPIVAALTGELFF.

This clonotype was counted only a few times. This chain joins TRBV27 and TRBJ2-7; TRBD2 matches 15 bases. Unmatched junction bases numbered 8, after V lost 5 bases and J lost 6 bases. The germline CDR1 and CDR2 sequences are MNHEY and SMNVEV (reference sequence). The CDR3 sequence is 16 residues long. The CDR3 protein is CASSGLAGGLQSEQYF. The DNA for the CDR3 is TGTGCCAGCAGTGGACTAGCGGGGGGGCTTCAAAGCGAGCAGTACTTC.

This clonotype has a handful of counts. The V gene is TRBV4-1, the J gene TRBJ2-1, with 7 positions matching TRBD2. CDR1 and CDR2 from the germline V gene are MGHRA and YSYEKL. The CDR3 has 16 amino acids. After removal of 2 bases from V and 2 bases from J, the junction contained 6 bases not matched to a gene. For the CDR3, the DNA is TGCGCCAGCAGCCAAACGAGCGGGGCCACCTACAATGAGCAGTTCTTC. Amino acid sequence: CASSQTSGATYNEQFF.

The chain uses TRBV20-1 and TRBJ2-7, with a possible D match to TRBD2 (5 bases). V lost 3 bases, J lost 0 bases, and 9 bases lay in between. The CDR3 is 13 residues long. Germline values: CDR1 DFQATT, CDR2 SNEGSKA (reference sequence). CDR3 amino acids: CSARKRSSYEQYF. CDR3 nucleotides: TGCAGTGCTAGGAAGCGGAGCTCCTACGAGCAGTACTTC.

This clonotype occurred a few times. This chain's CDR3 is CASSEGAGGFSGTQYF. Here the CDR3 DNA reads TGTGCCAGCAGTGAAGGGGCGGGGGGGTTCTCGGGTACGCAGTATTTT. The rearrangement uses TRBV2 and TRBJ2-3, with 9 bases fitting TRBD2. Trimming cost V 1 base and J 8 bases; bases outside gene matches: 10. In germline, CDR1 is SNHLY, CDR2 FYNNEI. The CDR3 contains 16 residues.

The CDR3 sequence: CASRGIGTDSSGANVLTF. The CDR3 DNA sequence: TGTGCCAGCAGAGGAATCGGGACAGATTCCTCTGGGGCCAACGTCCTGACTTTC. This sequence joins TRBV12-3 or TRBV12-4 and TRBJ2-6; 7 nucleotides match TRBD1. This CDR3 contains 18 residues. V shed 6 bases, J shed 0 bases, and the junction held 11 bases outside the gene matches.

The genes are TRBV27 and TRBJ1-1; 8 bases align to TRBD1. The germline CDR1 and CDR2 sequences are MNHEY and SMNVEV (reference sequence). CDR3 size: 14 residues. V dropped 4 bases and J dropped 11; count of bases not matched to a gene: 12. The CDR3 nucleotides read TGTGCCAGCAGTTCTCCACGGACAGGGCTGAGGGCTTTCTTT. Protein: CASSSPRTGLRAFF.